This entry features one TCR beta chain sequence. Antigen unknown. The TRB cDNA libraries were prepared by 5' RACE with UMI labels. TCRdb re-called the 5' RACE reads; every CDR3 protein appears as one record, without DNA. The table for this sample gives tens of thousands of distinct CDR3 sequences. Each CD8+ T cell subset was flow-sorted in triplicate. Every sort contained 300,000 cells. The CDR3 extends over 14 amino acids. CDR1 is LGHNA, CDR2 YNFKEQ, per germline. This sample is part of a study of CXCR3-negative and CXCR3-positive naive CD8 T cells. Study-level background: Collectively, the libraries yielded 140 million or so TRB reads in total, at about 1.5 +/- 0.3 million per library.

Broader study findings: Once cells were cryopreserved, CXCR3 expression went down partly, and most assays used fresh PBMCs.

Sample: memory CD8+ T cells from blood. The clonotype was recovered from a human donor in good health. Some clones in this sample may be carry-over from other donors' samples. This sequence joins TRBV4-2 and TRBJ2-3; TCRdb's assignment of TRBD2 cannot be checked, as there is no DNA. The CDR3 sequence is CASGVPGGPDTQYF.